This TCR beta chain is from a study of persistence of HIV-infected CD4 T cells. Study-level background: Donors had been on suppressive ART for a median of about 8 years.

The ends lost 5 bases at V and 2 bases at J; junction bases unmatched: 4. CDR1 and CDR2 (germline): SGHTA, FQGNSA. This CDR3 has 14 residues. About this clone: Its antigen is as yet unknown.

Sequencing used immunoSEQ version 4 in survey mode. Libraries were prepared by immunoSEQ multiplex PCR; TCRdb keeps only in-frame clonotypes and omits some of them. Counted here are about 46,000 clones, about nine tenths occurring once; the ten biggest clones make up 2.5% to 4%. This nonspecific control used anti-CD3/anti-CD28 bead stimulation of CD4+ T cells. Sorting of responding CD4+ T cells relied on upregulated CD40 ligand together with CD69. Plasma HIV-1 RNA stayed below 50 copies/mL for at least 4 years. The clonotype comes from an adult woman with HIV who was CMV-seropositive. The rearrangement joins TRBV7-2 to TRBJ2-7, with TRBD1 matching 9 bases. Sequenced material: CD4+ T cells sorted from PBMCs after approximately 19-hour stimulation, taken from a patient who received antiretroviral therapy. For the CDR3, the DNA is TGTGCCAGCAGCCCGACAGGGGGACCCTACGAGCAGTACTTC. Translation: CASSPTGGPYEQYF.